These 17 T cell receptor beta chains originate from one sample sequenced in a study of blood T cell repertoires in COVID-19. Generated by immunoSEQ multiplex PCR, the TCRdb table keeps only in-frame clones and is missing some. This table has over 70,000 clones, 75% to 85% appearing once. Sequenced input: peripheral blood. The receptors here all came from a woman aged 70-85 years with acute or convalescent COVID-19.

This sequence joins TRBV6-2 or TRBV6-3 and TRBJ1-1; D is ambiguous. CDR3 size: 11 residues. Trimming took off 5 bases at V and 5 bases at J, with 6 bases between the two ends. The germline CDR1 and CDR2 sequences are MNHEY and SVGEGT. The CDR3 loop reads CASSPRTEAFF. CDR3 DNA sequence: TGTGCCAGCAGTCCCCGGACTGAAGCTTTCTTT.

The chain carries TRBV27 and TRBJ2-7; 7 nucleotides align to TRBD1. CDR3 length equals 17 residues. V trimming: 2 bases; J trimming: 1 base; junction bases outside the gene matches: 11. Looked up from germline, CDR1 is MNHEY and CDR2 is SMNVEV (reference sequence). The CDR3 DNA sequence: TGTGCCAGCAGTTTACAGACAGGGACAGCGGATTCCTACGAGCAGTACTTC. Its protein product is CASSLQTGTADSYEQYF.

This CDR3 reads CASSLDLHSGRTTWADTQYF. CDR3 bases: TGTGCCAGCAGCCTCGACCTCCATAGCGGGAGGACAACTTGGGCAGATACGCAGTATTTT. The chain carries TRBV5-5 and TRBJ2-3, with 10 nucleotides matching TRBD2. The CDR3 loop spans 20 amino acids. With 4 bases clipped from V and 4 bases from J, the junction kept 21 bases outside the gene matches. Looked up from germline, CDR1 is SGHKS and CDR2 is YYEKEE (reference sequence).

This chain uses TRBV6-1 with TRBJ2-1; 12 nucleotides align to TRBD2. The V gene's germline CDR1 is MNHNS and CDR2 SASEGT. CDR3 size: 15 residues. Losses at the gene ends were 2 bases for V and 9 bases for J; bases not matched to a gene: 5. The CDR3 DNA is TGTGCCAGCAGTGAACAACTAGCGGGAGGTGGTGAGCAGTTCTTC. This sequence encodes CASSEQLAGGGEQFF.

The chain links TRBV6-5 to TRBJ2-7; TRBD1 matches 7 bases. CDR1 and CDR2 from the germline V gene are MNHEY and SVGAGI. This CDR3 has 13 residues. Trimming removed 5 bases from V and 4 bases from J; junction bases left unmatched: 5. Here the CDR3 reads CASSLGTVYEQYF. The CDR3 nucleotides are TGTGCCAGCAGTCTAGGGACAGTTTACGAGCAGTACTTC.

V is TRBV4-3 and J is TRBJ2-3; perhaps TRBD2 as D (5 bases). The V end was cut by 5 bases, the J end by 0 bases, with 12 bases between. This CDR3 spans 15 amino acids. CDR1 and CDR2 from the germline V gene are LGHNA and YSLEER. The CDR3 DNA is TGCGCCAGCAGCTGGTCTAGCAGTAGCACAGATACGCAGTATTTT. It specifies CASSWSSSSTDTQYF.

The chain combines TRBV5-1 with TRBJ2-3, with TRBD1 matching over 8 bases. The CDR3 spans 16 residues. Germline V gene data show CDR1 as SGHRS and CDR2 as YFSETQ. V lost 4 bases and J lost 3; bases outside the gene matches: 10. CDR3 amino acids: CASSPDLRGRTDTQYF. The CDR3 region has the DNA TGCGCCAGCAGCCCTGACCTCAGGGGGCGGACAGATACGCAGTATTTT.

Here the CDR3 reads CASSYRGNSPLHF. The CDR3 DNA reads as TGTGCCAGCAGTTACCGGGGAAATTCACCCCTCCACTTT. The chain uses TRBV6-5 and TRBJ1-6, with unresolved D. CDR1 MNHEY and CDR2 SVGAGI come from the germline V gene. The CDR3 runs 13 residues. Trimming stripped 2 bases from V and 7 bases from J, with 6 bases between.

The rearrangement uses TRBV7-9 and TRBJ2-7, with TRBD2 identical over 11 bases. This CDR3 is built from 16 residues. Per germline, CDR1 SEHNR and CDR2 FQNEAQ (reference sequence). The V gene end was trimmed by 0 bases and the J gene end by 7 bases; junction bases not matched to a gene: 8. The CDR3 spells CASSLALGTSGGEQYF. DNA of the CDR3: TGTGCCAGCAGCTTAGCTTTGGGGACTAGCGGAGGGGAGCAGTACTTC. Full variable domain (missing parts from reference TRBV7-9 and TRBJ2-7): DTGVSQNPRHKITKRGQNVTFRCDPISEHNRLYWYRQTLGQGPEFLTYFQNEAQLEKSRLLSDRFSAERPKGSFSTLEIQRTEQGDSAMYLCASSLALGTSGGEQYFGPGTRLTVT.

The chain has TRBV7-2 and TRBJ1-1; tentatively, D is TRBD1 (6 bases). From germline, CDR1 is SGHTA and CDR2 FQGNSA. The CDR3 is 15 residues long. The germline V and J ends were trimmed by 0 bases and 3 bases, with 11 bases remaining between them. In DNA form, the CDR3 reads TGTGCCAGCAGCTTAGCGGGCACAGGGCACACTGAAGCTTTCTTT. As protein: CASSLAGTGHTEAFF.

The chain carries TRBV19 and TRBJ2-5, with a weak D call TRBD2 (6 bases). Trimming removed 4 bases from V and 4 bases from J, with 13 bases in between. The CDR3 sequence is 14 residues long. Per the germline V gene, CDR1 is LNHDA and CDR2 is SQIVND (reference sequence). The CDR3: CASSKWDSSETQYF. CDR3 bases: TGTGCCAGTAGTAAGTGGGACTCCTCAGAGACCCAGTACTTC. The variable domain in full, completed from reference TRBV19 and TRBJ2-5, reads DGGITQSPKYLFRKEGQNVTLSCEQNLNHDAMYWYRQDPGQGLRLIYYSQIVNDFQKGDIAEGYSVSREKKESFPLTVTSAQKNPTAFYLCASSKWDSSETQYFGPGTRLLVL.

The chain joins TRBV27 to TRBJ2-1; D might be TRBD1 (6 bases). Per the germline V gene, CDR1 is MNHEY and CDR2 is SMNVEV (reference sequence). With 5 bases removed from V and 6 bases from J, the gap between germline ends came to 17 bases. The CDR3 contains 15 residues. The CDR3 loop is CASSLRTVAANEQFF. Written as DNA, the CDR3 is TGTGCCAGCAGTCTCCGGACAGTCGCAGCCAATGAGCAGTTCTTC.

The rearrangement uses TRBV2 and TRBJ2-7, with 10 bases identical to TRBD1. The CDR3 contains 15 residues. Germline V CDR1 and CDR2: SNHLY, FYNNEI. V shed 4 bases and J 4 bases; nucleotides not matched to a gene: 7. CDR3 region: CASSGFLGQGYEQYF. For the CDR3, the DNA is TGTGCCAGCAGTGGGTTTCTGGGACAGGGGTACGAGCAGTACTTC.

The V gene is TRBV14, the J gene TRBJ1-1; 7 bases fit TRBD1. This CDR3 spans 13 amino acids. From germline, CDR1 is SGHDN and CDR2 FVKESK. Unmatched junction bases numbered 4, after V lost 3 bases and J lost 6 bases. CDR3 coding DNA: TGTGCCAGCAGCCAGGGACAGTTAGCTGAAGCTTTCTTT. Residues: CASSQGQLAEAFF.

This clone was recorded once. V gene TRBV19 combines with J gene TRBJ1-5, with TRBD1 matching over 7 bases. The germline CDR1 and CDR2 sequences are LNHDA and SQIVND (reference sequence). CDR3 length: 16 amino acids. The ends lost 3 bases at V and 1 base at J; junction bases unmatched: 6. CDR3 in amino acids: CASSIWGRGSNQPQHF. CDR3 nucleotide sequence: TGTGCCAGTAGTATTTGGGGCAGGGGGAGCAATCAGCCCCAGCATTTT.

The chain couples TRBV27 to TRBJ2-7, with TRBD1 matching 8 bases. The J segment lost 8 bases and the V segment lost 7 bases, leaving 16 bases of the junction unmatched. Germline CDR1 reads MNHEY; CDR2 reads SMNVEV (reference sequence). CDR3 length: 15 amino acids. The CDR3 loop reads CASKGPDRVPGKQYF. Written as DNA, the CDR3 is TGTGCCAGCAAGGGCCCGGACAGGGTGCCCGGCAAGCAGTACTTC.

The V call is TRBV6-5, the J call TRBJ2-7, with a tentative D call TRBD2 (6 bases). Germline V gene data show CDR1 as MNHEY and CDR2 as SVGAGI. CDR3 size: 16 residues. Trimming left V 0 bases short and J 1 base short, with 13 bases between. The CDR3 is CASSYSSGVRSYEQYF. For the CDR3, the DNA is TGTGCCAGCAGTTACTCGTCGGGGGTCCGGTCCTACGAGCAGTACTTC.